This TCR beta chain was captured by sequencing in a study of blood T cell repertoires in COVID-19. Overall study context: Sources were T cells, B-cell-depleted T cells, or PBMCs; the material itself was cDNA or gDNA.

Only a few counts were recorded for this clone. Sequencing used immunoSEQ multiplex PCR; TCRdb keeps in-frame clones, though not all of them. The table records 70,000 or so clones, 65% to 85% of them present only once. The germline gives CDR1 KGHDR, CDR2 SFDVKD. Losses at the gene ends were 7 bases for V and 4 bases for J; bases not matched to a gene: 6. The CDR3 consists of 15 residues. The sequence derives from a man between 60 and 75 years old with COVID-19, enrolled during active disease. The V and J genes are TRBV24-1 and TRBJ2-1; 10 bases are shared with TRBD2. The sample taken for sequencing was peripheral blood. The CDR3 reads CATRGSGRGYNEQFF. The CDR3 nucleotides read TGTGCCACCAGGGGGAGCGGGAGGGGGTACAATGAGCAGTTCTTC.